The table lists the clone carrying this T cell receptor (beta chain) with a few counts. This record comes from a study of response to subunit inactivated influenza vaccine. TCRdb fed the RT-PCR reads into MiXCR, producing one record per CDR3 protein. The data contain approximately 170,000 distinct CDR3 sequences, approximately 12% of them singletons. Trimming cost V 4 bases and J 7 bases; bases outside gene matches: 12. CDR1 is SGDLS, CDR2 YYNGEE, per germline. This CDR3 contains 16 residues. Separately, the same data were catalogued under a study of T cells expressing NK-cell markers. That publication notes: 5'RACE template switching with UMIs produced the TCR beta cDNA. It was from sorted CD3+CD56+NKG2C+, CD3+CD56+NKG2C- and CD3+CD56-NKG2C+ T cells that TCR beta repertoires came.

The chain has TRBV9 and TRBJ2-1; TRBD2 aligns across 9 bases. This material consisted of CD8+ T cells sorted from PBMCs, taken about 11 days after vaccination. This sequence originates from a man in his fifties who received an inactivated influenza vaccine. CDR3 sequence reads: CASSLRLAGAGNEQFF. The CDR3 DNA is TGTGCCAGCAGCTTACGATTAGCGGGAGCGGGGAATGAGCAGTTCTTC. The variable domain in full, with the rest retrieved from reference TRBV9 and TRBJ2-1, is DSGVTQTPKHLITATGQRVTLRCSPRSGDLSVYWYQQSLDQGLQFLIQYYNGEERAKGNILERFSAQQFPDLHSELNLSSLELGDSALYFCASSLRLAGAGNEQFFGPGTRLTVL.